This T cell receptor beta chain was captured by sequencing in a study of CD8+CD57+ T cells in acquired aplastic anemia. Between the trimmed V and J ends, which lost 10 bases and 4 bases, there was a span of 7 bases. CDR1 LNHDA and CDR2 SQIVND come from the germline V gene (reference sequence). This CDR3 is 11 amino acids long. Researchers used genomic DNA as the template to profile TCR beta VDJ and CDR3. TCRdb recomputed calls from the reads with MiXCR, one row per CDR3 protein. The sample includes about 190,000 distinct CDR3 sequences, 64% seen only once; the top ten take around 42%. The V gene is TRBV19, the J gene TRBJ1-4; no reliable D call. The material sequenced was sorted CD4+, CD8+, or CD8+CD57+ T cells (not recorded which) from PBMCs. This clonotype was obtained from a human donor with severe aplastic anemia or a healthy control (not recorded which). CDR3 nucleotide sequence: TGTGCCACGGAGCGTAATGAAAAACTGTTTTTT. Translating it yields CATERNEKLFF.